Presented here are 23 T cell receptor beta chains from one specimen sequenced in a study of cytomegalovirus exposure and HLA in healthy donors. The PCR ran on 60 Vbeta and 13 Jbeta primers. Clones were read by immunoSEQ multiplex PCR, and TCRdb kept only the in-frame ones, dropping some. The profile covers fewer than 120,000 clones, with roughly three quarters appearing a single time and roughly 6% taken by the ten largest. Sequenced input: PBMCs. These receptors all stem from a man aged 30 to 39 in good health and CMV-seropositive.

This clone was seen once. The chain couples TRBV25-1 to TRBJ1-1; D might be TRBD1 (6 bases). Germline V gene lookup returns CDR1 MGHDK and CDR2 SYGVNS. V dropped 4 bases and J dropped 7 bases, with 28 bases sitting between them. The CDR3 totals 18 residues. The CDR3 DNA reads TGTGCCAGCAGTGGATCCCCTCGGGACAAGGGAGAGTCGGGTGAAGCTTTCTTT. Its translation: CASSGSPRDKGESGEAFF.

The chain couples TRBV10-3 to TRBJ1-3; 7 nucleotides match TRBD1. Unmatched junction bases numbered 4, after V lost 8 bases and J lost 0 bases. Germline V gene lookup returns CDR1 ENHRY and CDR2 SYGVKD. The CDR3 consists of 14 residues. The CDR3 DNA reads TGTGCCATCCGCAGGGGGTCCTCTGGAAACACCATATATTTT. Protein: CAIRRGSSGNTIYF.

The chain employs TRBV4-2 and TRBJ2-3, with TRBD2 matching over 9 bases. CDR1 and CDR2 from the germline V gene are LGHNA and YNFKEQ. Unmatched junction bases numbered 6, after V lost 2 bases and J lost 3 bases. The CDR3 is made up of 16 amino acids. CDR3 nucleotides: TGTGCCAGCAGCCAAAACGCGGGGGGGGCAACAGATACGCAGTATTTT. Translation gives CASSQNAGGATDTQYF.

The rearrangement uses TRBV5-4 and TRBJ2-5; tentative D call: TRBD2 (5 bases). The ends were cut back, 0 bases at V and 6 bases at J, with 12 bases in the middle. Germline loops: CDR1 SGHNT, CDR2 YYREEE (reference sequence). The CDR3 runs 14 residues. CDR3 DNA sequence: TGTGCCAGCAGCTTGGACGGGGTGAAGAAGACCCAGTACTTC. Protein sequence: CASSLDGVKKTQYF.

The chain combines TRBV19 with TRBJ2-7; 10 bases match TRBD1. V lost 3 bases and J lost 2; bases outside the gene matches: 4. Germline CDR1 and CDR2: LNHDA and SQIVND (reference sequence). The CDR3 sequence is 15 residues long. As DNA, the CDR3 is TGTGCCAGTAGTATCGGGACAGGGGATACCTACGAGCAGTACTTC. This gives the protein CASSIGTGDTYEQYF. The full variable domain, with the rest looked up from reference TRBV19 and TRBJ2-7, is DGGITQSPKYLFRKEGQNVTLSCEQNLNHDAMYWYRQDPGQGLRLIYYSQIVNDFQKGDIAEGYSVSREKKESFPLTVTSAQKNPTAFYLCASSIGTGDTYEQYFGPGTRLTVT.

The CDR3 DNA reads TGCGCCAGCAGCCCCAGGGCATTTCAAGAGACCCAGTACTTC. As protein: CASSPRAFQETQYF. V is TRBV4-1 and J is TRBJ2-5; D might be TRBD1 (5 bases). The V end was cut by 4 bases, the J end by 2 bases, with 11 bases between. CDR1 MGHRA and CDR2 YSYEKL come from the germline V gene. The CDR3 has 14 residues.

The CDR3 DNA follows: TGTGCCTGGACCCCTTACGACAGGGGAGAAGGAAACACCATATATTTT. Translating gives CAWTPYDRGEGNTIYF. The chain uses TRBV30 and TRBJ1-3; 8 positions match TRBD1. Per germline, CDR1 GTSNPN and CDR2 SVGIG (reference sequence). The trim removed 4 bases at V and 4 bases at J, leaving 12 bases unmatched. The CDR3 runs to 16 residues.

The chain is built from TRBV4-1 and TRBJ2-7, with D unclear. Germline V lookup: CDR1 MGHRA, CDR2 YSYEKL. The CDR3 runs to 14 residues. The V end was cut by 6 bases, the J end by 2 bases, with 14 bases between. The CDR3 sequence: CASSPPSKTYEQYF. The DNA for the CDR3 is TGCGCCAGCAGTCCGCCAAGCAAAACCTACGAGCAGTACTTC.

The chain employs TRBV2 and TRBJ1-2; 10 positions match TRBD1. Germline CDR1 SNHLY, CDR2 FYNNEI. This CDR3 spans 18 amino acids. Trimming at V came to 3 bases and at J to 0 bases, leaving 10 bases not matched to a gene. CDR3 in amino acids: CASSEATGGEVANYGYTF. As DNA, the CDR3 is TGTGCCAGCAGTGAGGCGACAGGGGGCGAGGTAGCTAACTATGGCTACACCTTC.

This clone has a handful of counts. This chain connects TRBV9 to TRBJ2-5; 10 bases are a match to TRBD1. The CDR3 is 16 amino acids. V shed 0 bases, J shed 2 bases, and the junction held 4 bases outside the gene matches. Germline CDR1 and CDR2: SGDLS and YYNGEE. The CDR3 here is CASSVGGTGVQETQYF. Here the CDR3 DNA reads TGTGCCAGCAGCGTAGGGGGGACAGGGGTTCAAGAGACCCAGTACTTC.

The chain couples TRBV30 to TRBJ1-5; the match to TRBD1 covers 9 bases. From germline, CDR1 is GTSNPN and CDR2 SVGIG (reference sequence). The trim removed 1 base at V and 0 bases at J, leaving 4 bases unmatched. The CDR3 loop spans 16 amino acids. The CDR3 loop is CAWSDGQGFSNQPQHF. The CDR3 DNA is TGTGCCTGGAGTGACGGACAGGGGTTTAGCAATCAGCCCCAGCATTTT. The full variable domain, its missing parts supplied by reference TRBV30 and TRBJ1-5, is SQTIHQWPATLVQPVGSPLSLECTVEGTSNPNLYWYRQAAGRGLQLLFYSVGIGQISSEVPQNLSASRPQDRQFILSSKKLLLSDSGFYLCAWSDGQGFSNQPQHFGDGTRLSIL.

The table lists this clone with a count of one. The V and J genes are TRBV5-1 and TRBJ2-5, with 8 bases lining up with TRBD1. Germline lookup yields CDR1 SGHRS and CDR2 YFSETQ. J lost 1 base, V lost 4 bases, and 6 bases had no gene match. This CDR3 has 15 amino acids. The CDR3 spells CASSRTGIPQETQYF. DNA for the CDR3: TGCGCCAGCAGCAGGACAGGGATCCCCCAAGAGACCCAGTACTTC.

The CDR3 coding sequence is TGTGCCACGCGGACAGGGGACACTGAAGCTTTCTTT. Translated, it gives CATRTGDTEAFF. The chain carries TRBV10-3 and TRBJ1-1; TRBD1 aligns across 9 bases. Germline V gives CDR1 ENHRY, CDR2 SYGVKD. V lost 10 bases and J lost 3; bases outside the gene matches: 3. CDR3 length equals 12 residues.

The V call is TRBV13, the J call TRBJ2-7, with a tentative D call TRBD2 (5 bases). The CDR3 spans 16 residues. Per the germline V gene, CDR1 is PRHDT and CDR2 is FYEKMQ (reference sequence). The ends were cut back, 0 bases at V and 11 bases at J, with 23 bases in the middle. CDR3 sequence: CASSLGRPGMMGIEYF. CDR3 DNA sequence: TGTGCCAGCAGCTTAGGTCGCCCGGGGATGATGGGTATCGAGTACTTC.

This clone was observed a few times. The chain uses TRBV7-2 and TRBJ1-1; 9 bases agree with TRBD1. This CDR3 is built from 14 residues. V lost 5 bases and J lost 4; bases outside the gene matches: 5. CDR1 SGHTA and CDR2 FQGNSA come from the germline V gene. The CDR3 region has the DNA TGTGCCAGCAGCCAACGGACAGGGGCCACTGAAGCTTTCTTT. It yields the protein CASSQRTGATEAFF.

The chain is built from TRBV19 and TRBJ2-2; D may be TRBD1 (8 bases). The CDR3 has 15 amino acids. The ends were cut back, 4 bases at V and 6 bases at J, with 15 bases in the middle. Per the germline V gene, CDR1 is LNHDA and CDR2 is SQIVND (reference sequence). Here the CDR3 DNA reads TGTGCCAGTAGTACCGACAGGGGAGGGGCCGGGGAGCTGTTTTTT. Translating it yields CASSTDRGGAGELFF.

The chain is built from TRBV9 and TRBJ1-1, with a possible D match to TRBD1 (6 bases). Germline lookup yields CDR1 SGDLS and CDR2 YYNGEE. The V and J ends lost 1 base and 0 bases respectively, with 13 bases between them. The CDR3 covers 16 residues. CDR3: CASSVPRDKMNTEAFF. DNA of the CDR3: TGTGCCAGCAGCGTACCCCGGGACAAGATGAACACTGAAGCTTTCTTT.

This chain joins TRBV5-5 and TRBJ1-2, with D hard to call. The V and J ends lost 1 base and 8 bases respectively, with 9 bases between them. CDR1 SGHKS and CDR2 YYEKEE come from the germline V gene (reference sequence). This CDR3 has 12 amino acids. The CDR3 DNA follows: TGTGCCAGCAGCTTGTCGGAGGACGGCTACACCTTC. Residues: CASSLSEDGYTF.

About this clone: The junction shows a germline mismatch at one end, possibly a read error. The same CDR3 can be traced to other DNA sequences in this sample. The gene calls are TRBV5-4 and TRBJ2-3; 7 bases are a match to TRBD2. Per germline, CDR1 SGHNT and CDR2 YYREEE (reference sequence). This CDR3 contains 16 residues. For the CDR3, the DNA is TGTGCCAGCAGCTTTCGGGACTACTTAAGCACGGATACGCAGTATTTT. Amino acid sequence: CASSFRDYLSTDTQYF.

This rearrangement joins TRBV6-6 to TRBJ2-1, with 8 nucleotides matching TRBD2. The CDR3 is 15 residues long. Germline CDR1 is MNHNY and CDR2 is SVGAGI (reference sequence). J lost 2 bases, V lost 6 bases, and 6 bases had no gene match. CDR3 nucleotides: TGTGCCAGCAGACAAGAGCGGGGGCCCTACAATGAGCAGTTCTTC. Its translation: CASRQERGPYNEQFF.

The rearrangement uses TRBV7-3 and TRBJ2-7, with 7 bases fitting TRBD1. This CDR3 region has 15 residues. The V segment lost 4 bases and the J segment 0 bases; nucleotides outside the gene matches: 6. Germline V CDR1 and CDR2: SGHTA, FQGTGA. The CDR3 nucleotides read TGTGCCAGCAGCTCGGCGACAGGGTCCTCCTACGAGCAGTACTTC. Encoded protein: CASSSATGSSYEQYF.

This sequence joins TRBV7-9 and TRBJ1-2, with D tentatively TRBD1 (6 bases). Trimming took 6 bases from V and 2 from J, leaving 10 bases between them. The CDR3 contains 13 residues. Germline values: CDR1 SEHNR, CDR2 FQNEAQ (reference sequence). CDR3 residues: CASSRTANYGYTF. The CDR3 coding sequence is TGTGCCAGCAGTCGGACAGCGAACTATGGCTACACCTTC.

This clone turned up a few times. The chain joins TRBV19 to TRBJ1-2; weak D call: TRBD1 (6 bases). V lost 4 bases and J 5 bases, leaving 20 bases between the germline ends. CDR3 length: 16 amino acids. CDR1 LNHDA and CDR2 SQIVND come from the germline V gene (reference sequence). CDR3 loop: CASSSFTGRGAYGYTF. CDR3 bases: TGTGCCAGTAGTAGTTTTACAGGGAGGGGAGCGTATGGCTACACCTTC.